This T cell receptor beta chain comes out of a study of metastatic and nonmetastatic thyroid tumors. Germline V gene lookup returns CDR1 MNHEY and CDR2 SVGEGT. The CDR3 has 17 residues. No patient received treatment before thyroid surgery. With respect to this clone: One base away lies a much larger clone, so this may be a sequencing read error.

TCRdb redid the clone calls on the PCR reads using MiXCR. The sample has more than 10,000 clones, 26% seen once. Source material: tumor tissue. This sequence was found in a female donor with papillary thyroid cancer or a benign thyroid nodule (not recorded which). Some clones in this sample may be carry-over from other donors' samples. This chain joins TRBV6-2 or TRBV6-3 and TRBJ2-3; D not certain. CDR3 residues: CASSTASARVARDTQYF. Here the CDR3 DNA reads TGCGCCAGCTCTACTGCCTCGGCTAGGGTCGCACGGGATACGCAGTATTTT.